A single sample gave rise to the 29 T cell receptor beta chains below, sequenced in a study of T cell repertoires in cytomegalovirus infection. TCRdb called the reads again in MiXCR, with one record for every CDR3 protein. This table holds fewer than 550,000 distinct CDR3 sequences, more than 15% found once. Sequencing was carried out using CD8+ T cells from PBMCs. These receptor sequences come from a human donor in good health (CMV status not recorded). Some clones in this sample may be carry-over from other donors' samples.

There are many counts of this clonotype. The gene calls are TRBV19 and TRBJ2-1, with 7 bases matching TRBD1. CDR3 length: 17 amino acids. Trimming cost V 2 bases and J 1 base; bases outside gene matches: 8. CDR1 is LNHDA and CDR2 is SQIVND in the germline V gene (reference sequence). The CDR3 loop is CASSIMGTGESYNEQFF. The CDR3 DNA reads TGTGCCAGTAGTATAATGGGAACAGGGGAGTCCTACAATGAGCAGTTCTTC.

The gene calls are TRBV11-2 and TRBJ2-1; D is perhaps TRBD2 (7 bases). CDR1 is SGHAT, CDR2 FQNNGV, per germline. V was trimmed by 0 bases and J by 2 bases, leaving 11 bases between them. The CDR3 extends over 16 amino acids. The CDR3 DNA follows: TGTGCCAGCAGCTTAGAGGGGGGGGCAACCTACAATGAGCAGTTCTTC. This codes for CASSLEGGATYNEQFF.

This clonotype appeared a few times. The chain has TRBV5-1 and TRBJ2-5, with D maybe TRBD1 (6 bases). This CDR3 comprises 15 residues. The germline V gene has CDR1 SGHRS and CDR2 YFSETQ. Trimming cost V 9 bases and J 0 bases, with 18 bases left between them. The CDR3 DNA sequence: TGCGCCACCACCTCGGGCAGGGGAAACCAAGAGACCCAGTACTTC. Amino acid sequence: CATTSGRGNQETQYF.

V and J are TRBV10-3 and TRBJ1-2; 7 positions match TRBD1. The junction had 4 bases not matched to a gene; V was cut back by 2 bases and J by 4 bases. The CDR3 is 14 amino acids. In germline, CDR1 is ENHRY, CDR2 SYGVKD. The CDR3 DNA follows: TGTGCCATCAGTGAGAGCCAGGGGGGCTATGGCTACACCTTC. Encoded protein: CAISESQGGYGYTF.

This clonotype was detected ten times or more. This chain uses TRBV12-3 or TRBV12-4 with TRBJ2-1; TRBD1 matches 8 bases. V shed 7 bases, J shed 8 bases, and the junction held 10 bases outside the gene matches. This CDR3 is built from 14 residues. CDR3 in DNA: TGTGCCAGCAACCTCCGGGACAGGCCCTATGAGCAGTTCTTC. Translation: CASNLRDRPYEQFF.

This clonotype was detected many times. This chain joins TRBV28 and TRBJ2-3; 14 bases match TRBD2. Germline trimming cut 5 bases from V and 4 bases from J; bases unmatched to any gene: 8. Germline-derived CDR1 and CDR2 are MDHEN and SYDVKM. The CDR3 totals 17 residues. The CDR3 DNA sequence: TGTGCCAGCAGTCCCGGGACTAGCGGGAGCTTGGCAGATACGCAGTATTTT. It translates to CASSPGTSGSLADTQYF.

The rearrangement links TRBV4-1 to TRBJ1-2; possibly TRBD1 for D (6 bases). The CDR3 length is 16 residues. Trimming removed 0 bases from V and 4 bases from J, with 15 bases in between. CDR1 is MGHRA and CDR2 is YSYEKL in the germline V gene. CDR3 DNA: TGCGCCAGCAGCCAAGATCGTGAGACAGGTGTCTATGGCTACACCTTC. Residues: CASSQDRETGVYGYTF.

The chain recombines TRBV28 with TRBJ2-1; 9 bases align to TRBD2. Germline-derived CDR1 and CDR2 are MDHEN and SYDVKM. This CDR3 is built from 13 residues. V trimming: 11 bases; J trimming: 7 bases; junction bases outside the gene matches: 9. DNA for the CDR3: TGTGCCGTACCGGGGAGCGGGAGGAATGAGCAGTTCTTC. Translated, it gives CAVPGSGRNEQFF.

As DNA, the CDR3 is TGCAGCGTTGAAGAGAGGGCTCACGGCTACACCTTC. Amino acids: CSVEERAHGYTF. The V and J genes are TRBV29-1 and TRBJ1-2; D is unresolved. V was shortened by 0 bases and J by 8 bases, with 10 bases between the two germline ends. From germline, CDR1 is SQVTM and CDR2 ANQGSEA. The CDR3 has 12 amino acids.

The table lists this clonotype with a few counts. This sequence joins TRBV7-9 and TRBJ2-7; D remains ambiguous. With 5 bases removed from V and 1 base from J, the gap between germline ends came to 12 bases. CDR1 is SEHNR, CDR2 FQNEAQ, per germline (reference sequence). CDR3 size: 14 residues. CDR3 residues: CASSPPALSYEQYF. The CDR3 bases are TGTGCCAGCAGCCCCCCGGCATTATCCTACGAGCAGTACTTC. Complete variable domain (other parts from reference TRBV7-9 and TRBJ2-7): DTGVSQNPRHKITKRGQNVTFRCDPISEHNRLYWYRQTLGQGPEFLTYFQNEAQLEKSRLLSDRFSAERPKGSFSTLEIQRTEQGDSAMYLCASSPPALSYEQYFGPGTRLTVT.

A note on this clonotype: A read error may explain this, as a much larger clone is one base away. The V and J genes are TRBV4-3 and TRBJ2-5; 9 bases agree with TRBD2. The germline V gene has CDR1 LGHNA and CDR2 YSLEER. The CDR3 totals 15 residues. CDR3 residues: CPSSKNTLAGETQYF. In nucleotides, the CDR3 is TGCCCCAGCAGCAAAAATACGCTAGCGGGGGAGACCCAGTACTTC.

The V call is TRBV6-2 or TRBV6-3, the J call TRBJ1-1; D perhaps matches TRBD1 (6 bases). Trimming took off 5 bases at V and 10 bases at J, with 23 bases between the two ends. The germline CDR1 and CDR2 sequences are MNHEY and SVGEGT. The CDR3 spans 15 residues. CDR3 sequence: CASSQAAPGGLVAFF. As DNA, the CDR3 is TGTGCCAGCAGTCAAGCCGCGCCGGGGGGGCTCGTAGCTTTCTTT.

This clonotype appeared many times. The chain's CDR3 is CASSTRGDRDYEQYF. CDR3 in DNA: TGTGCCAGCAGCACGAGGGGGGACAGGGATTACGAGCAGTACTTC. J is TRBJ2-7 and V is TRBV7-2; 9 bases line up with TRBD1. This CDR3 region has 15 residues. V was pared by 5 bases and J by 4 bases, with 9 bases of the junction left unmatched. Germline V lookup: CDR1 SGHTA, CDR2 FQGNSA.

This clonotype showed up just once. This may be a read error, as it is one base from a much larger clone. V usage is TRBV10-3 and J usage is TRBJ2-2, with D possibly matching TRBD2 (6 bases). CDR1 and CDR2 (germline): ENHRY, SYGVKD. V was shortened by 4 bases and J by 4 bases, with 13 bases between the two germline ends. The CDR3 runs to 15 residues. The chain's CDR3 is CAISVSNSGTGELFF. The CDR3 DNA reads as TGTGCCATCAGTGTGTCTAATAGCGGCACCGGGGAGCTGTTTTTT.

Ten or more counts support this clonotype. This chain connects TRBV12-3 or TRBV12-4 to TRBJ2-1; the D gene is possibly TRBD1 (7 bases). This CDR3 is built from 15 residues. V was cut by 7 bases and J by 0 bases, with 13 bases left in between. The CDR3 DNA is TGTGCCAGCATCCCGGAGGGGGCCTCCTACAATGAGCAGTTCTTC. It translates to CASIPEGASYNEQFF.

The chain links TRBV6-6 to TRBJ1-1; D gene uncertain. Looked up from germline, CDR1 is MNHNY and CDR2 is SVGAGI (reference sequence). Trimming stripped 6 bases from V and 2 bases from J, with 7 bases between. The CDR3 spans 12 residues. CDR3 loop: CASSRRNTEAFF. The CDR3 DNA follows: TGTGCCAGCAGCAGGCGAAACACTGAAGCTTTCTTT.

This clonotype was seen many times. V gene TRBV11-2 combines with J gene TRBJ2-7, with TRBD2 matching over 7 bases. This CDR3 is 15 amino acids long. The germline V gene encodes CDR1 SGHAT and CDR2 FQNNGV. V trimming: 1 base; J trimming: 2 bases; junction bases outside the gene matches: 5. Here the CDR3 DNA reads TGTGCCAGCAGCTTAGGAACAGGACTAGCCTACGAGCAGTACTTC. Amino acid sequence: CASSLGTGLAYEQYF.

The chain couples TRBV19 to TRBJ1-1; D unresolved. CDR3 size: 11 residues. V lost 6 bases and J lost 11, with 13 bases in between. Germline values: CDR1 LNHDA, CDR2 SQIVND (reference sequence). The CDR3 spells CASSGSFWAFF. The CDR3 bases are TGTGCCAGTAGCGGATCGTTTTGGGCTTTCTTT.

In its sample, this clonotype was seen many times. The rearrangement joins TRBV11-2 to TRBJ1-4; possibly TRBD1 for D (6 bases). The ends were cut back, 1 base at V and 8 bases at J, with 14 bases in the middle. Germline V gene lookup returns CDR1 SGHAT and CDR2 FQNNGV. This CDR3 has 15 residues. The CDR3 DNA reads TGTGCCAGCAGCTTAGCTGGGGGGCTAGGAGAAAAACTGTTTTTT. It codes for CASSLAGGLGEKLFF. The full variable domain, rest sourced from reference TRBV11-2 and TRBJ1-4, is EAGVAQSPRYKIIEKRQSVAFWCNPISGHATLYWYQQILGQGPKLLIQFQNNGVVDDSQLPKDRFSAERLKGVDSTLKIQPAKLEDSAVYLCASSLAGGLGEKLFFGSGTQLSVL.

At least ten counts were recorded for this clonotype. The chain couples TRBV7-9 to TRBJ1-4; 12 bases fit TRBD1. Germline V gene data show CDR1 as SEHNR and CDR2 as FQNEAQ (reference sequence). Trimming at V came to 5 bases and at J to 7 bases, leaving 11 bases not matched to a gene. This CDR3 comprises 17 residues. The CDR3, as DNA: TGTGCCAGCAGCGCCGGGACAGGGGGCAGGGATACTGAAAAACTGTTTTTT. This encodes CASSAGTGGRDTEKLFF.

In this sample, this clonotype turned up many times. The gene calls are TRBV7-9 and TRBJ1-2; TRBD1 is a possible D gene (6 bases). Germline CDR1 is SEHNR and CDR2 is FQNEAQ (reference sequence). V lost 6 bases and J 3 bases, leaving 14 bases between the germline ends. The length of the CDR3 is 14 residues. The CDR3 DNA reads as TGTGCCAGCAGAGGGTCGGGGGCGGACTATGGCTACACCTTC. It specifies CASRGSGADYGYTF. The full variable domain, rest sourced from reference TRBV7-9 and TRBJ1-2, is DTGVSQNPRHKITKRGQNVTFRCDPISEHNRLYWYRQTLGQGPEFLTYFQNEAQLEKSRLLSDRFSAERPKGSFSTLEIQRTEQGDSAMYLCASRGSGADYGYTFGSGTRLTVV.

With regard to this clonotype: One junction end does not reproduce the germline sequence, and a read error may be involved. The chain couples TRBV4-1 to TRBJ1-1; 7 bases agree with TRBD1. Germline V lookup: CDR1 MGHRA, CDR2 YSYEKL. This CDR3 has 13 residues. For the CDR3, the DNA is TGCGCCAGCGGACAGGTTCGTAACACGGAAGCTTTCTTT. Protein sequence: CASGQVRNTEAFF.

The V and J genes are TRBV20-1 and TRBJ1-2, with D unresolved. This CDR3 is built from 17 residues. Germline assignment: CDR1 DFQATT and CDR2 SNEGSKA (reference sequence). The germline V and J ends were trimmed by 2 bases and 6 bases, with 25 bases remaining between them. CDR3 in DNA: TGCAGTGCTAGACGAAGCCCACAGTTCCCGGGAAGAGATGGCTACACCTTC. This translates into CSARRSPQFPGRDGYTF.

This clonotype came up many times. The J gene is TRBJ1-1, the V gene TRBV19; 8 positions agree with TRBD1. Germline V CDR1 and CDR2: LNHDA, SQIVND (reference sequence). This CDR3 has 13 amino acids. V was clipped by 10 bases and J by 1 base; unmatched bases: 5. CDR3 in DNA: TGTGCCACCTCGACAGGGGCGAACACTGAAGCTTTCTTT. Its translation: CATSTGANTEAFF. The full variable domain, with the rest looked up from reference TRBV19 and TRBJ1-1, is DGGITQSPKYLFRKEGQNVTLSCEQNLNHDAMYWYRQDPGQGLRLIYYSQIVNDFQKGDIAEGYSVSREKKESFPLTVTSAQKNPTAFYLCATSTGANTEAFFGQGTRLTVV.

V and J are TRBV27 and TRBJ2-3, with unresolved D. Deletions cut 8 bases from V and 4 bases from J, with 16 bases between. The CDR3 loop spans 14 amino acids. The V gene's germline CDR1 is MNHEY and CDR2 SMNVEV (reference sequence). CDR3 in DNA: TGTGCCAGCTCCCTAGGCCCGGTCCCAGATACGCAGTATTTT. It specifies CASSLGPVPDTQYF.

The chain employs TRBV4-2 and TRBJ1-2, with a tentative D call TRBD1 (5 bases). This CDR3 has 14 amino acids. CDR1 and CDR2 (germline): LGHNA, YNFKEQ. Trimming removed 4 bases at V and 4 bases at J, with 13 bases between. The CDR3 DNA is TGTGCCAGCAGCCTCCGCCGGGGGTCCTATGGCTACACCTTC. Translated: CASSLRRGSYGYTF.

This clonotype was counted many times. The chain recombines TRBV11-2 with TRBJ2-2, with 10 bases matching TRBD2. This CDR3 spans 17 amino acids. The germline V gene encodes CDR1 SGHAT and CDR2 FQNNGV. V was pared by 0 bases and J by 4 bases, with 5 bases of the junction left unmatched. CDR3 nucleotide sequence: TGTGCCAGCAGCTTAGAGACCCGGACTAGCGGCACCGGGGAGCTGTTTTTT. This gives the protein CASSLETRTSGTGELFF.

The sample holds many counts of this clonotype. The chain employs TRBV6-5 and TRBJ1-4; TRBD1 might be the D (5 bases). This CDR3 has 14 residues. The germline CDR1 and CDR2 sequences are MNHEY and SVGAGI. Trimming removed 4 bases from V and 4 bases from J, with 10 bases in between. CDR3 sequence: CASSWDGLNEKLFF. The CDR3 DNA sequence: TGTGCCAGCAGTTGGGACGGCCTTAATGAAAAACTGTTTTTT.

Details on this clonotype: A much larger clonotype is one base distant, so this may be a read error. CDR3 protein: CASYPGEEPEAFF. DNA for the CDR3: TGTGCCAGCTATCCAGGGGAGGAACCTGAAGCTTTCTTT. The V and J genes are TRBV6-1 and TRBJ1-1; D perhaps matches TRBD1 (6 bases). Trimming stripped 8 bases from V and 6 bases from J, with 16 bases between. Germline V gives CDR1 MNHNS, CDR2 SASEGT. The CDR3 length is 13 residues.